These 14 T cell receptor beta chains share one sample of origin, sequenced in a study of shared clonotypes between healthy human individuals (dated by TCRdb to about 2020). Receptor amplification or capture employed the immunoSEQ multiplex PCR assay. TCRdb limited this immuneACCESS table to in-frame rearrangements with V and J called. A share of clones is missing; checked studies link under half to unresolved V genes, and the rest is unexplained. The sample contains around 95,000 clones, under 70% of them found a single time. Roughly 43% of the sample belongs to the ten largest clones. Sequenced sample: memory CD8+ T cells sorted from blood. In the paper's terms, the cell subset or site label means: CD45RO+ cells pooled with CCR7-negative TemRA cells. These receptors came from a man aged 30 to 45 in good health.

This clone was seen once. The V gene is TRBV19, the J gene TRBJ2-1; D uncertain. Between the trimmed V and J ends, which lost 3 bases and 5 bases, there was a span of 8 bases. CDR1 is LNHDA and CDR2 is SQIVND in the germline V gene (reference sequence). This CDR3 region has 13 residues. The CDR3 nucleotides read TGTGCCAGTAGTATCCGGAGTCACAATGAGCAGTTCTTC. Its translation: CASSIRSHNEQFF.

This clone was counted between two and nine times. The chain combines TRBV28 with TRBJ2-2, with D perhaps matching TRBD2 (6 bases). The germline gives CDR1 MDHEN, CDR2 SYDVKM. This CDR3 has 11 amino acids. V shed 8 bases and J shed 7 bases, with 8 bases lying between them. The CDR3 DNA sequence: TGTGCCAGCGGAGGGGTCGGGGAGCTGTTTTTT. Translation gives CASGGVGELFF.

The genes are TRBV19 and TRBJ2-7; 7 bases are shared with TRBD1. The J call may not be correct, given that the DNA end is closer to TRBJ2-1. The CDR3 spans 12 residues. Germline V gives CDR1 LNHDA, CDR2 SQIVND (reference sequence). CDR3 nucleotide sequence: TGTGCCAGTAGAACAGGGGAGAATGAGCAGTTCTTC. Amino acids: CASRTGENEQFF.

The gene calls are TRBV5-8 and TRBJ2-2, with 10 nucleotides matching TRBD2. V lost 5 bases to trimming and J lost 3 bases; unmatched junction nucleotides: 4. The length of the CDR3 is 15 residues. The germline gives CDR1 SGHTS, CDR2 YDEGEE. The DNA for the CDR3 is TGTGCCAGCAGACGGCTAGCGGGGGACACCGGGGAGCTGTTTTTT. Protein sequence: CASRRLAGDTGELFF.

As for this clone: One base separates it from a far larger clone, so it is likely a read error. Additional DNA sequences in this sample encode the identical CDR3. The genes are TRBV28 and TRBJ1-5; the match to TRBD1 covers 7 bases. The germline V gene encodes CDR1 MDHEN and CDR2 SYDVKM. The CDR3 has 14 residues. CDR3 loop: CASSSGQKNQPQHF. The DNA for the CDR3 is TGTGCCAGCAGTTCGGGACAGAAAAATCAGCCCCAACATTTT. Using reference TRBV28 and TRBJ1-5 for the parts outside the CDR3, the full variable domain is DVKVTQSSRYLVKRTGEKVFLECVQDMDHENMFWYRQDPGLGLRLIYFSYDVKMKEKGDIPEGYSVSREKKERFSLILESASTNQTSMYLCASSSGQKNQPQHFGDGTRLSIL.

On this clone: This same CDR3 is encoded by further DNA sequences in the sample. This chain links TRBV29-1 with TRBJ1-1, with unresolved D. CDR1 is SQVTM and CDR2 is ANQGSEA in the germline V gene. The V gene lost 6 bases and the J gene lost 0 bases, with 8 bases spanning the gap. CDR3 length: 12 amino acids. The CDR3 is CSVTYMNTEAFF. The DNA for the CDR3 is TGCAGCGTCACCTACATGAACACTGAAGCTTTCTTT. Full variable domain (rest looked up from reference TRBV29-1 and TRBJ1-1): SAVISQKPSRDICQRGTSLTIQCQVDSQVTMMFWYRQQPGQSLTLIATANQGSEATYESGFVIDKFPISRPNLTFSTLTVSNMSPEDSSIYLCSVTYMNTEAFFGQGTRLTVV.

The chain combines TRBV4-1 with TRBJ2-7; D is uncertain. V dropped 5 bases and J dropped 0 bases, with 20 bases sitting between them. The CDR3 extends over 17 amino acids. In germline, CDR1 is MGHRA, CDR2 YSYEKL. Here the CDR3 reads CASSAYYVSVSSYEQYF. CDR3 DNA sequence: TGCGCCAGCAGCGCCTATTACGTATCTGTCAGCTCCTACGAGCAGTACTTC.

V gene TRBV6-4 combines with J gene TRBJ2-1; the match to TRBD2 covers 7 bases. The length of the CDR3 is 17 residues. Germline assignment: CDR1 MRHNA and CDR2 SNTAGT. The ends lost 1 base at V and 0 bases at J; junction bases unmatched: 6. The DNA of the CDR3 is TGTGCCAGCAGTGACTTCCCAGCGGGGAGCTCCTACAATGAGCAGTTCTTC. Its protein is CASSDFPAGSSYNEQFF.

In this sample, this clone turned up a few times. V usage is TRBV10-3 and J usage is TRBJ1-2; 7 bases are a match to TRBD1. The trim removed 4 bases at V and 5 bases at J, leaving 10 bases unmatched. The CDR3 consists of 15 residues. Germline assignment: CDR1 ENHRY and CDR2 SYGVKD. The DNA for the CDR3 is TGTGCCATCAGTGTGGGACAGACTAGCTTATATGGCTACACCTTC. Protein sequence: CAISVGQTSLYGYTF.

Concerning this clone: A read error may explain this, as a much larger clone is one base away. V gene TRBV6-5 combines with J gene TRBJ2-1, with TRBD2 identical over 15 bases. CDR1 MNHEY and CDR2 SVGAGI come from the germline V gene. The CDR3 is 14 residues long. Germline trimming cut 6 bases from V and 7 bases from J; bases unmatched to any gene: 1. The CDR3 protein is CASSGLAGGNEQFF. CDR3 coding DNA: TGTGCCAGCAGCGGACTAGCGGGAGGGAATGAGCAGTTCTTC.

The chain couples TRBV7-6 to TRBJ1-4; the D is unclear. Trimming stripped 5 bases from V and 7 bases from J, with 14 bases between. The germline V gene encodes CDR1 SGHVS and CDR2 FNYEAQ. CDR3 size: 14 residues. The CDR3 coding sequence is TGTGCCAGCAGCATATTGGGGTGGGGTGAAAAACTGTTTTTT. It encodes CASSILGWGEKLFF.

This clone was detected once. The chain couples TRBV27 to TRBJ2-1, with D perhaps matching TRBD2 (6 bases). This CDR3 is built from 15 residues. The V end lost 6 bases, the J end lost 6 bases, and 18 bases lay between the germline ends. Germline lookup yields CDR1 MNHEY and CDR2 SMNVEV (reference sequence). CDR3 loop: CASRTAGRTSNEQFF. The CDR3 DNA sequence: TGTGCCAGCAGGACCGCGGGACGGACTTCCAATGAGCAGTTCTTC.

J is TRBJ2-5 and V is TRBV10-3; D not resolved. The V end was cut by 8 bases, the J end by 5 bases, with 6 bases between. The length of the CDR3 is 10 residues. Germline assignment: CDR1 ENHRY and CDR2 SYGVKD. This CDR3 is CAIGSETQYF. The CDR3 DNA reads as TGTGCCATCGGTTCGGAGACCCAGTACTTC.

This clone was recorded many times. The rearrangement links TRBV6-1 to TRBJ2-7; D is uncertain. The CDR3 sequence is 14 residues long. Trimming removed 6 bases at V and 5 bases at J, with 17 bases between. CDR1 is MNHNS and CDR2 is SASEGT in the germline V gene. This chain's CDR3 is CASSPLGRNNEQYF. The DNA for the CDR3 is TGTGCCAGCAGCCCCCTCGGACGGAACAACGAGCAGTACTTC.